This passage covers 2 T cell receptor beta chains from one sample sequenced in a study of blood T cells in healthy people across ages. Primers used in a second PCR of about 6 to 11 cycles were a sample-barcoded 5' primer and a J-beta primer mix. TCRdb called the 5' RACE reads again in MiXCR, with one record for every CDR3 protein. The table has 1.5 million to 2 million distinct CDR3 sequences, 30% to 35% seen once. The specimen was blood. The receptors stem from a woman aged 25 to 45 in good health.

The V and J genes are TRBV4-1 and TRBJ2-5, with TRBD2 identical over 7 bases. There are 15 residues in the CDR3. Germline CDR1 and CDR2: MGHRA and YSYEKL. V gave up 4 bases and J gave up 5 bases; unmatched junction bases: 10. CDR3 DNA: TGCGCCAGCAGCCGAGCGACTAGCTTTGGTGAGACCCAGTACTTC. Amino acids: CASSRATSFGETQYF.

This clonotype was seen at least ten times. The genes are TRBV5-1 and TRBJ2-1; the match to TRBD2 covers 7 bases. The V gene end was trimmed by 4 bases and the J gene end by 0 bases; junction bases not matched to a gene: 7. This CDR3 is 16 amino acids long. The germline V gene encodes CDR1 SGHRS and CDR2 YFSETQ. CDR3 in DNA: TGCGCCAGCAGCCTGTTTGGGGGGGTCTCCTACAATGAGCAGTTCTTC. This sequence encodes CASSLFGGVSYNEQFF.